This entry describes one TCR beta chain. Study processing details: Amplifying reference gene primers gave estimates of nucleated cell counts. Measured with immunoSEQ multiplex PCR; TCRdb has only the in-frame clones, and not every one. The V and J calls and the clone size are those of that table, but D and trimming were determined from the DNA. This sample yields 85,000 to 90,000 clones, of which 65% to 90% are seen a single time; around 1.3% belongs to the top ten. With 6 bases clipped from V and 3 bases from J, the junction kept 12 bases outside the gene matches. Germline CDR1 and CDR2: MNHEY and SMNVEV (reference sequence). The CDR3 totals 17 residues. This entry belongs to a study of blood T cell repertoires in COVID-19. Study details: PBMCs, B-cell-depleted T cells, or T cells provided the cDNA or gDNA that made up the material.

Material: peripheral blood. This sequence was found in a man older than 75 with active or convalescent COVID-19. The gene calls are TRBV27 and TRBJ1-1; 11 bases are a match to TRBD1. Here the CDR3 DNA reads TGTGCCAGCAGGGGGGACAGGGGGATTGCGGGGGACACTGAAGCTTTCTTT. This translates into CASRGDRGIAGDTEAFF.